The 5 T cell receptor beta chains below come from one sample, sequenced in a study of OX40 agonist ivuxolimab in advanced cancers. The protocol was immunoSEQ multiplex PCR, while the TCRdb copy is restricted to in-frame clones and leaves out a portion. The sample includes about 64,000 clones, about 90% of them seen just once. Material: CD4+ or CD8+ T cells sorted from blood, obtained in a trial of the OX40 agonist ivuxolimab. All receptors derive from an adult with an advanced solid tumor such as melanoma, head and neck, liver or kidney cancer.

This sequence joins TRBV30 and TRBJ1-4; 9 bases line up with TRBD1. Germline-derived CDR1 and CDR2 are GTSNPN and SVGIG (reference sequence). The CDR3 contains 14 residues. The trim removed 2 bases at V and 8 bases at J, leaving 6 bases unmatched. CDR3 sequence (DNA): TGTGCCTGGAGTCTACAGGGGGCTTGGGAAAAACTGTTTTTT. Amino acid sequence: CAWSLQGAWEKLFF.

This rearrangement joins TRBV7-2 to TRBJ1-1, with D uncertain. Germline CDR1 is SGHTA and CDR2 is FQGNSA. This CDR3 comprises 14 residues. The V and J ends lost 5 bases and 1 base respectively, with 11 bases between them. The DNA of the CDR3 is TGTGCCAGCAGCCCAGGAATTGGGAACACTGAAGCTTTCTTT. Encoded protein: CASSPGIGNTEAFF. The full variable domain, with the rest looked up from reference TRBV7-2 and TRBJ1-1, is GAGVSQSPSNKVTEKGKDVELRCDPISGHTALYWYRQSLGQGLEFLIYFQGNSAPDKSGLPSDRFSAERTGGSVSTLTIQRTQQEDSAVYLCASSPGIGNTEAFFGQGTRLTVV.

The gene calls are TRBV4-1 and TRBJ2-7; 11 bases match TRBD2. Germline V CDR1 and CDR2: MGHRA, YSYEKL. J was trimmed by 7 bases and V by 4 bases; bases with no gene match: 9. This CDR3 is built from 15 residues. CDR3 region: CASSLRLAGPQEQYF. In DNA form, the CDR3 reads TGCGCCAGCAGCCTACGACTAGCGGGGCCCCAAGAGCAGTACTTC.

This chain connects TRBV30 to TRBJ2-3, with TRBD2 matching over 10 bases. The ends lost 3 bases at V and 4 bases at J; junction bases unmatched: 13. The CDR3 length is 17 residues. Germline-derived CDR1 and CDR2 are GTSNPN and SVGIG (reference sequence). CDR3 sequence: CAWRRTSGLRVSDTQYF. CDR3 coding DNA: TGTGCCTGGAGGAGGACTAGCGGCCTGAGGGTTTCAGATACGCAGTATTTT.

The chain has TRBV30 and TRBJ2-6; 12 nucleotides agree with TRBD1. Trimming cost V 4 bases and J 4 bases; bases outside gene matches: 5. Per germline, CDR1 GTSNPN and CDR2 SVGIG (reference sequence). The CDR3 is 16 residues long. In DNA, the CDR3 is TGTGCCTGGAAGGGACAGGGGGCCTGGGGGGCCAACGTCCTGACTTTC. Protein product: CAWKGQGAWGANVLTF.